This TCR beta chain was captured in a study of T cell responses to AZD1222 COVID-19 vaccine. This clone was seen repeatedly, ten times or more. The table came from immunoSEQ multiplex PCR; TCRdb's copy has only in-frame clones and leaves some out. The table has about 130,000 clones, 80% to 90% seen once; the top ten hold roughly 1.6%. V was cut by 4 bases and J by 2 bases, with 11 bases left in between. Per germline, CDR1 SNHLY and CDR2 FYNNEI. There are 14 residues in the CDR3. The receptor was derived from an adult in good health. Sequenced material: peripheral blood, taken on day 0 of AZD1222 vaccination. The rearrangement uses TRBV2 and TRBJ1-2; D is unclear. CDR3 DNA sequence: TGTGCCAGCAGTGTTTTTAAAGTAAACTATGGCTACACCTTC. Translation: CASSVFKVNYGYTF.